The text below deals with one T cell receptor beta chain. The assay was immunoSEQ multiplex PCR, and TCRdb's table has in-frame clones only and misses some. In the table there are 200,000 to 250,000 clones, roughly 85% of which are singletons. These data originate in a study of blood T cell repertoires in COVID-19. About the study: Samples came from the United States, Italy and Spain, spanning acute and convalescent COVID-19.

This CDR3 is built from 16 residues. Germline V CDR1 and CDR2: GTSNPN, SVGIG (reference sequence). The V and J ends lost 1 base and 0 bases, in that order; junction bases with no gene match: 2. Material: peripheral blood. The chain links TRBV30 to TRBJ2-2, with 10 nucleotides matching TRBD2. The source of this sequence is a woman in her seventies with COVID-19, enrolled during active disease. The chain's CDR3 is CAWSGGLAANTGELFF. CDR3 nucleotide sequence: TGTGCCTGGAGTGGAGGACTAGCGGCGAACACCGGGGAGCTGTTTTTT.